The 12 T cell receptor beta chains listed next were all sequenced from one sample in a study of T-cell reconstitution after alpha-beta-depleted transplantation in children. Unique molecular identifiers were used to barcode this TCRbeta library. Via MiXCR, TCRdb re-called the PCR reads, giving one row per CDR3 protein. This sample carries around 500,000 distinct CDR3 sequences, 23% of them seen once, and the ten largest clones take roughly 14%. The source was PBMCs, mostly from graft donor cells, collected 360 days after TCRalphabeta/CD19-depleted stem cell transplant. These receptors all stem from a boy under two years old who had a stem cell transplant for acute myeloid leukemia, so the T cells may come from the graft donor.

This clonotype was recorded many times. CDR3: CATSRDSPTGGSSGANVLTF. The CDR3 nucleotides read TGTGCCACCAGCAGAGATTCCCCGACAGGCGGGAGCTCTGGGGCCAACGTCCTGACTTTC. The genes are TRBV15 and TRBJ2-6, with a possible D match to TRBD2 (7 bases). Germline assignment: CDR1 LNHNV and CDR2 YYDKDF (reference sequence). CDR3 size: 20 residues. With 0 bases removed from V and 0 bases from J, the gap between germline ends came to 18 bases.

The chain links TRBV7-2 to TRBJ2-3; TRBD2 aligns across 14 bases. Germline V gene sequence: CDR1 SGHTA, CDR2 FQGNSA. CDR3 length: 17 amino acids. V was pared by 0 bases and J by 5 bases, with 4 bases of the junction left unmatched. The CDR3 sequence: CASSLAAGTSGGDTQYF. In nucleotides, the CDR3 is TGTGCCAGCAGCTTAGCAGCCGGGACTAGCGGGGGAGATACGCAGTATTTT.

Here the CDR3 reads CASSQEGGGGRAFF. CDR3 nucleotides: TGCGCCAGCAGCCAAGAAGGCGGGGGCGGGCGGGCTTTCTTT. V gene TRBV4-1 combines with J gene TRBJ1-1; D might be TRBD1 (6 bases). Per the germline V gene, CDR1 is MGHRA and CDR2 is YSYEKL. This CDR3 comprises 14 residues. V dropped 0 bases and J dropped 11 bases, with 16 bases sitting between them.

This sequence joins TRBV20-1 and TRBJ2-7, with 8 bases fitting TRBD1. Germline V CDR1 and CDR2: DFQATT, SNEGSKA (reference sequence). V shed 3 bases, J shed 2 bases, and the junction held 9 bases outside the gene matches. The CDR3 contains 15 residues. CDR3 sequence: CSASPLTGVAYEQYF. In DNA, the CDR3 is TGCAGTGCTAGTCCCCTGACAGGGGTTGCCTACGAGCAGTACTTC.

This clonotype has a count of ten or more. The chain combines TRBV7-8 with TRBJ2-7; D is tentatively TRBD1 or TRBD2 (5 bases each). Germline CDR1 and CDR2: SGHVS and FQNEAQ. The CDR3 totals 12 residues. V gave up 1 base and J gave up 12 bases, with 13 bases separating them. The CDR3 DNA is TGTGCCAGCAGCTTAGAGGTGGGGACCGTGTACTTC. Translation: CASSLEVGTVYF. The full variable domain, rest sourced from reference TRBV7-8 and TRBJ2-7, is GAGVSQSPRYKVAKRGQDVALRCDPISGHVSLFWYQQALGQGPEFLTYFQNEAQLDKSGLPSDRFFAERPEGSVSTLKIQRTQQEDSAVYLCASSLEVGTVYFGPGTRLTVT.

This chain uses TRBV24-1 with TRBJ2-7; D possibly matches TRBD1 or TRBD2 (5 bases each). This CDR3 region has 14 residues. In germline, CDR1 is KGHDR, CDR2 SFDVKD. V was cut by 5 bases and J by 2 bases, with 12 bases left in between. The CDR3 coding sequence is TGTGCCACCAGTGTGGGGGACGGAGCCTACGAGCAGTACTTC. This encodes CATSVGDGAYEQYF.

There are a few counts of this clonotype. The CDR3, as DNA: TGCAGTGCTAGAGATCCTTTGAGGTACACCTTC. Its protein product is CSARDPLRYTF. V gene TRBV20-1 combines with J gene TRBJ1-2, with D unclear. The CDR3 contains 11 residues. CDR1 DFQATT and CDR2 SNEGSKA come from the germline V gene (reference sequence). Trimming removed 0 bases from V and 11 bases from J, with 10 bases in between.

The chain carries TRBV20-1 and TRBJ1-1; D gene uncertain. V was shortened by 4 bases and J by 2 bases, with 11 bases between the two germline ends. The CDR3 is 13 residues long. The germline gives CDR1 DFQATT, CDR2 SNEGSKA (reference sequence). The CDR3 DNA is TGCAGTGCTATTGAGAACTCTAACACTGAAGCTTTCTTT. Residues: CSAIENSNTEAFF.

The gene calls are TRBV20-1 and TRBJ2-1; D is undetermined. The germline V gene encodes CDR1 DFQATT and CDR2 SNEGSKA (reference sequence). This CDR3 spans 10 amino acids. The CDR3 region is CSGRRDEQFF. The CDR3 DNA reads as TGCAGCGGGCGTAGGGATGAGCAGTTCTTC.

In its sample, this clonotype was seen a few times. The chain carries TRBV29-1 and TRBJ2-3, with 7 bases fitting TRBD2. Germline V gene lookup returns CDR1 SQVTM and CDR2 ANQGSEA. This CDR3 comprises 13 residues. V dropped 8 bases and J dropped 0; count of bases not matched to a gene: 5. CDR3 sequence (DNA): TGCAGCCATTCCGGGGGGAGCACAGATACGCAGTATTTT. It specifies CSHSGGSTDTQYF.

Points on this clonotype: Compared with germline, one end of the junction differs, possibly owing to a read error. The chain has TRBV6-4 and TRBJ2-3, with D unclear. The CDR3 sequence is 14 residues long. Germline CDR1 reads MRHNA; CDR2 reads SNTAGT. CDR3 sequence reads: CANSDSADTDTQYF. The DNA of the CDR3 is TGTGCCAACAGTGACTCGGCGGACACAGATACGCAGTATTTT.

The J gene is TRBJ1-1, the V gene TRBV11-1; D is ambiguous. The V gene lost 10 bases and the J gene lost 4 bases, with 16 bases spanning the gap. The CDR3 length is 13 residues. The germline CDR1 and CDR2 sequences are SGHAT and FQDESV (reference sequence). CDR3 amino acids: CATTTRVSTEAFF. CDR3 DNA: TGTGCCACCACAACGAGGGTAAGCACTGAAGCTTTCTTT. Full variable domain (rest looked up from reference TRBV11-1 and TRBJ1-1): EAEVAQSPRYKITEKSQAVAFWCDPISGHATLYWYRQILGQGPELLVQFQDESVVDDSQLPKDRFSAERLKGVDSTLKIQPAELGDSAMYLCATTTRVSTEAFFGQGTRLTVV.